The next 5 T cell receptor beta chains were all read from a single sample in a study of radiation and T cells in renal cell carcinoma. Treatment given: 15 Gy SBRT to primary tumor, nephrectomy 4 weeks later. Here immunoSEQ multiplex PCR was the method, and the copy in TCRdb shows in-frame clones only, minus some. The profile shows approximately 15,000 clones, over 60% of them singletons. This specimen consisted of tumor tissue, obtained from a patient whose treatment included radiotherapy and nephrectomy. These receptors were obtained from a woman in her 70s with renal cell carcinoma.

The gene calls are TRBV9 and TRBJ2-3; D gene ambiguous. The length of the CDR3 is 13 residues. The V and J ends lost 4 bases and 2 bases respectively, with 8 bases between them. From germline, CDR1 is SGDLS and CDR2 YYNGEE. The CDR3 region is CASSPTFTDTQYF. DNA for the CDR3: TGTGCCAGCAGCCCCACGTTCACAGATACGCAGTATTTT.

This clone was counted a few times. The J gene is TRBJ1-1, the V gene TRBV5-1; D is undetermined. V lost 0 bases, J lost 4 bases, and 10 bases lay in between. Looked up from germline, CDR1 is SGHRS and CDR2 is YFSETQ. This CDR3 is built from 14 residues. CDR3 sequence: CASSLGPTITEAFF. CDR3 DNA sequence: TGCGCCAGCAGCTTGGGACCCACGATCACTGAAGCTTTCTTT.

The V and J genes are TRBV7-9 and TRBJ1-2; TRBD1 is a possible D gene (5 bases). CDR3 length: 13 residues. V was shortened by 5 bases and J by 4 bases, with 11 bases between the two germline ends. Germline CDR1 and CDR2: SEHNR and FQNEAQ (reference sequence). The CDR3 sequence: CASSRGTAYGYTF. Written as DNA, the CDR3 is TGTGCCAGCAGCCGGGGGACGGCCTATGGCTACACCTTC.

The rearrangement uses TRBV4-1 and TRBJ2-3; a possible D gene is TRBD2 (7 bases). Germline CDR1 and CDR2: MGHRA and YSYEKL. V lost 2 bases to trimming and J lost 6 bases, with 15 bases between them. The CDR3 sequence is 15 residues long. The DNA for the CDR3 is TGCGCCAGCAGCCAAAGGACGGGGGGCTCGGATACGCAGTATTTT. Protein product: CASSQRTGGSDTQYF.

The table lists this clone with a few counts. This sequence joins TRBV7-8 and TRBJ2-7; D call uncertain. This CDR3 spans 11 amino acids. CDR1 and CDR2 (germline): SGHVS, FQNEAQ. V shed 3 bases and J shed 7 bases, with 7 bases lying between them. This CDR3 reads CASSFAQEQYF. DNA for the CDR3: TGTGCCAGCAGCTTTGCTCAAGAGCAGTACTTC.